Listed here is a single TCR beta chain. Its specificity is unknown. This sample is part of a study of long-term antiretroviral therapy in people with HIV. Study in general: Initial samples were collected about a decade before the 2015 immediate-ART recommendation. Notes on the study in general: An increase in diversity followed ART, yet levels stayed below transplant donor controls. Clonal populations expanded prior to ART predominated within the repertoire at all time points.

Version v3.0 of the immunoSEQ assay was performed at survey level. Samples were sequenced targeting about 40,000-50,000 T-cell genomes each. The table came from immunoSEQ multiplex PCR; TCRdb's copy has only in-frame clones and leaves some out. The sample has about 24,000 clones, 65% to 90% seen once. This specimen was unsorted PBMCs, taken 3 years after starting antiretroviral therapy. The receptor's source is a man between 50 and 59 years old with HIV.

Here the CDR3 DNA reads TGTGCCAGCAGTGCCTACAGGGGAGCCTCTGAAGCTTTCTTT. Translation: CASSAYRGASEAFF. The chain has TRBV25-1 and TRBJ1-1; 7 bases agree with TRBD1. Germline-derived CDR1 and CDR2 are MGHDK and SYGVNS. The V and J ends lost 4 bases and 6 bases, in that order; junction bases with no gene match: 8. The CDR3 covers 14 residues.